What follows are 22 T cell receptor beta chains derived from one specimen sequenced in a study of T cell clonality in common variable immunodeficiency. The repertoire was sequenced with immunoSEQ multiplex PCR; TCRdb's copy has only in-frame clones and lacks some. The sample gives 40,000 to 55,000 clones, none seen only once, and the top ten clones hold roughly 6%. The sample taken for sequencing was peripheral blood mononuclear cells. Receptors originate from a person between 18 and 75 years old in good health.

This clone was detected many times. The read gets to within 3 residues of the CDR3 end, and the germline J gene fills in the rest. The chain links TRBV19 to TRBJ2-7; 9 bases match TRBD1. CDR1 and CDR2 (germline): LNHDA, SQIVND (reference sequence). Unmatched junction bases numbered 6, after V lost 6 bases and J lost 0 bases. The length of the CDR3 is 15 residues. CDR3 bases read: TGTGCCAGTAGGGGGGGACAGGGTTACTCCTACGAG. This codes for CASRGGQGYSYE. The whole CDR3 protein reads CASRGGQGYSYEQYF.

This clone was observed a few times. A much bigger clone sits one base away, suggesting this may be a read error. Read sequence stops 3 residues before the CDR3 end, and the germline J gene provides the missing end. V gene TRBV30 combines with J gene TRBJ2-2; 9 bases match TRBD1. The V gene's germline CDR1 is GTSNPN and CDR2 SVGIG (reference sequence). This CDR3 is built from 15 residues. The CDR3 bases that were read are TGTGCCTGGAGTGGGGGGACAGGGATAAATGAAAAG. Translating gives CAWSGGTGINEK. The whole CDR3 sequence is CAWSGGTGINEKLFF.

This clone was observed at least ten times. The CDR3 bases that were read are TGCAGTGCTCCTTCCATATCCGGGACTGGGGGGAGGGGGACC. Its translation is CSAPSISGTGGRGT. The full-length CDR3 reads as CSAPSISGTGGRGTQYF. The chain recombines TRBV20-1 with TRBJ2-5; 7 bases match TRBD2. The read gets to within 3 residues of the CDR3 end, and the germline J gene fills in the rest. J was trimmed by 7 bases and V by 5 bases; bases with no gene match: 22. CDR1 DFQATT and CDR2 SNEGSKA come from the germline V gene (reference sequence). This CDR3 has 17 residues.

There are many counts of this clone. The read finishes 3 residues shy of the CDR3 end, and the germline J gene is used to complete it. The rearrangement joins TRBV5-1 to TRBJ1-4; D possibly corresponds to TRBD1 (6 bases). Germline-derived CDR1 and CDR2 are SGHRS and YFSETQ. CDR3 length equals 15 residues. The DNA read from the CDR3 is TGCGCCAGCAGCTTGAGGGAGGCGGGGGCCAACGTA. Its translation is CASSLREAGANV. The entire CDR3 sequence reads CASSLREAGANVLFF.

This clone showed up many times. The read halts 3 residues ahead of the CDR3 end, with the missing end drawn from the germline J gene. This sequence joins TRBV4-1 and TRBJ2-7; 12 bases fit TRBD1. After removal of 8 bases from V and 5 bases from J, the junction contained 7 bases not matched to a gene. This CDR3 region has 14 residues. Germline lookup yields CDR1 MGHRA and CDR2 YSYEKL. CDR3 sequence: CASSWGQGANEQYF. CDR3 DNA, as far as it was read: TGCGCCAGCTCCTGGGGACAGGGGGCGAACGAG.

This clone was counted many times. The CDR3 end is not reached by the read, which stops 3 residues before it; the germline J gene fills it in. The chain couples TRBV7-2 to TRBJ2-5; TRBD2 matches 12 bases. The germline V gene encodes CDR1 SGHTA and CDR2 FQGNSA. The ends lost 5 bases at V and 5 bases at J; junction bases unmatched: 6. The CDR3 length is 15 residues. The covered CDR3 bases are TGTGCCAGCAGCGCGCAACTAGCGGGGGGCGAGACC. Its protein is CASSAQLAGGET. The whole CDR3 reads CASSAQLAGGETQYF.

This clone was seen repeatedly, ten times or more. The read ends 3 residues shy of where the CDR3 ends; the end is completed using the germline J gene. The chain combines TRBV5-1 with TRBJ1-2, with a possible D match to TRBD1 (5 bases). Germline CDR1 SGHRS, CDR2 YFSETQ. This CDR3 spans 13 amino acids. With 0 bases removed from V and 7 bases from J, the gap between germline ends came to 10 bases. The CDR3 sequence: CASSLDGTLGYTF. The covered CDR3 bases are TGCGCCAGCAGCTTGGACGGGACTCTTGGC.

This clone was recorded at least ten times. The sequenced CDR3 bases are TGTGCCAGCAGTTACTCGTTTTGGCAGAATAGCAATCAGCCC. Encoded protein: CASSYSFWQNSNQP. The whole CDR3 is CASSYSFWQNSNQPQHF. This rearrangement joins TRBV6-2 or TRBV6-3 to TRBJ1-5; no firm D call. The read stops 3 residues short of the end of the CDR3; the missing end is completed from the germline J gene. The CDR3 extends over 17 amino acids. V was cut by 0 bases and J by 0 bases, with 12 bases left in between. Germline CDR1 is MNHEY and CDR2 is SVGEGT.

This clone came up many times. The observed sequence ends 3 residues before the CDR3 terminus, with the missing tail filled in from the germline J gene. The V call is TRBV20-1, the J call TRBJ1-5, with 7 bases matching TRBD1. CDR3 length equals 12 residues. Germline V CDR1 and CDR2: DFQATT, SNEGSKA (reference sequence). V shed 3 bases, J shed 8 bases, and the junction held 4 bases outside the gene matches. The CDR3 sequence is CSASRGQEPQHF. The covered CDR3 bases are TGCAGTGCTAGTAGGGGGCAGGAGCCC.

This clone has only a few counts. The sequenced fragment ends 3 residues before the CDR3 boundary, so the rest is inferred from the germline J gene. The chain has TRBV18 and TRBJ1-1, with 7 bases identical to TRBD1. The germline V gene has CDR1 KGHSH and CDR2 LQKENI. The CDR3 sequence is 14 residues long. V dropped 4 bases and J dropped 4; count of bases not matched to a gene: 6. CDR3 region: CASSLRGQVTEAFF. The CDR3 bases that were read are TGTGCCAGCTCACTGAGGGGGCAGGTCACTGAA.

At least ten counts were recorded for this clone. The read stops 3 residues short of the end of the CDR3; the missing end is completed from the germline J gene. The gene calls are TRBV19 and TRBJ2-5, with 7 bases lining up with TRBD2. This CDR3 spans 17 amino acids. Losses at the gene ends were 3 bases for V and 5 bases for J; bases not matched to a gene: 15. Germline V gene lookup returns CDR1 LNHDA and CDR2 SQIVND (reference sequence). CDR3 DNA (partial): TGTGCCAGTAGTATCCCCCTGTTTGGGGGGGGAGAGGAGACC. Its protein product is CASSIPLFGGGEET. The whole CDR3 sequence reads CASSIPLFGGGEETQYF.

The sample holds many counts of this clone. The CDR3 is cut off 3 residues early in the read; its end comes from the germline J gene. The J gene is TRBJ2-5, the V gene TRBV5-4; 9 bases agree with TRBD2. The CDR3 is 15 residues long. Unmatched junction bases numbered 11, after V lost 7 bases and J lost 4 bases. In germline, CDR1 is SGHNT, CDR2 YYREEE (reference sequence). The chain's CDR3 is CASWSGGRAPETQYF. CDR3 DNA (partial): TGTGCCAGCTGGAGCGGGGGGCGGGCTCCAGAGACC.

This clone was seen ten or more times. The DNA ends 3 residues before the CDR3 does, and the rest of the CDR3 is filled in from the germline J gene. The genes are TRBV5-6 and TRBJ2-5; TRBD2 might be the D (7 bases). Germline values: CDR1 SGHDT, CDR2 YYEEEE. V lost 4 bases, J lost 5 bases, and 15 bases lay in between. The CDR3 consists of 14 residues. The CDR3: CASSAGAPRETQYF. CDR3 DNA, as far as it was read: TGTGCCAGCAGCGCGGGGGCCCCAAGGGAGACC.

As concerns this clone: One end of the junction fails to match germline, which may point to a read error. The sample carries other DNA sequences with the same CDR3. CDR3 DNA (partial): TGTGCCAGCAGCCTCGGGACAGCCTCAAACACT. Residues: CASSLGTASNT. The whole CDR3 reads CASSLGTASNTIYF. This chain links TRBV7-6 with TRBJ1-3; 7 nucleotides align to TRBD1. The CDR3 is cut off 3 residues early in the read; its end comes from the germline J gene. The CDR3 sequence is 14 residues long. The germline gives CDR1 SGHVS, CDR2 FNYEAQ.

This clone has only a few counts. Read coverage stops 3 residues before the CDR3 terminus; the germline J gene supplies the remainder. V usage is TRBV19 and J usage is TRBJ1-5; TRBD1 agrees at 8 bases. CDR3 size: 14 residues. V was clipped by 5 bases and J by 7 bases; unmatched bases: 7. Germline values: CDR1 LNHDA, CDR2 SQIVND (reference sequence). This CDR3 is CASSVGQGAQPQHF. The CDR3 bases that were read are TGTGCCAGTAGTGTAGGTCAGGGGGCCCAGCCC.

This clone was detected many times. The CDR3 end lies 3 residues beyond the end of the read and is filled in from the germline J gene. V is TRBV10-1 and J is TRBJ1-4; D may be TRBD1 (6 bases). The CDR3 length is 17 residues. Germline loops: CDR1 WNHNN, CDR2 SYGVQD (reference sequence). The DNA read from the CDR3 is TGCGCCAGCCCGAGCTTGGGGGCCTGCTCTGGGGCCAACGTA. Its translation is CASPSLGACSGANV. The whole CDR3 is CASPSLGACSGANVLFF.

This clone was seen more than once but under ten times. The CDR3 is cut off 3 residues early in the read; its end comes from the germline J gene. The chain combines TRBV27 with TRBJ2-7, with 7 bases identical to TRBD1. Germline CDR1 reads MNHEY; CDR2 reads SMNVEV (reference sequence). The CDR3 loop spans 13 amino acids. J lost 3 bases, V lost 1 base, and 0 bases had no gene match. CDR3 DNA (partial): TGTGCCAGCAGTTTATACAGGGGCTACGAG. Protein: CASSLYRGYE. The whole CDR3 protein is CASSLYRGYEQYF.

This clone was counted at least ten times. The read finishes 3 residues shy of the CDR3 end, and the germline J gene is used to complete it. V and J are TRBV6-2 or TRBV6-3 and TRBJ2-2, with TRBD2 identical over 10 bases. Looked up from germline, CDR1 is MNHEY and CDR2 is SVGEGT. The CDR3 extends over 15 amino acids. The V segment lost 6 bases and the J segment 7 bases; nucleotides outside the gene matches: 8. CDR3 DNA, as far as it was read: TGTGCCAGCAGGATCCTAGCGGGGGACGTCGGGGAG. Protein product: CASRILAGDVGE. The whole CDR3 sequence is CASRILAGDVGELFF.

This clone has ten or more counts. Read coverage stops 3 residues before the CDR3 terminus; the germline J gene supplies the remainder. The rearrangement links TRBV20-1 to TRBJ1-4; 12 bases line up with TRBD1. Germline-derived CDR1 and CDR2 are DFQATT and SNEGSKA (reference sequence). The CDR3 runs to 17 residues. J was trimmed by 6 bases and V by 0 bases; bases with no gene match: 8. The DNA read from the CDR3 is TGCAGTGCTAGAGAAAATCGGGACAGGGGGCGCGATGAAAAA. Its protein product is CSARENRDRGRDEK. The entire CDR3 reads CSARENRDRGRDEKLFF.

At least ten counts were recorded for this clone. The CDR3 is cut off 3 residues early in the read; its end comes from the germline J gene. J is TRBJ2-2 and V is TRBV20-1, with TRBD1 matching over 8 bases. The germline gives CDR1 DFQATT, CDR2 SNEGSKA (reference sequence). This CDR3 has 16 amino acids. CDR3 bases read: TGCAGTGCCCAACCGGACAGGGCCTCCTATAATTCACCG. This sequence encodes CSAQPDRASYNSP. The CDR3, in full, reads CSAQPDRASYNSPLFF.

For this clone: The sequenced fragment ends 3 residues before the CDR3 boundary, so the rest is inferred from the germline J gene. This chain links TRBV2 with TRBJ2-5; a possible D gene is TRBD1 (5 bases). Germline V gives CDR1 SNHLY, CDR2 FYNNEI. V lost 8 bases and J lost 5, with 15 bases in between. The CDR3 length is 13 residues. CDR3 DNA, as far as it was read: TGTGCCAGCTCGGCAGGGAATGCGGAGACC. Residues: CASSAGNAET. The whole CDR3 protein is CASSAGNAETQYF.

This clone was seen ten or more times. The read ends 3 residues before the CDR3 terminus; that terminus is restored from the germline J gene. The genes are TRBV19 and TRBJ1-2, with TRBD1 as a possible D gene (5 bases). The CDR3 is made up of 14 amino acids. Trimming cost V 1 base and J 4 bases, with 10 bases left between them. Germline V gene lookup returns CDR1 LNHDA and CDR2 SQIVND (reference sequence). CDR3 bases read: TGTGCCAGTAGTATAGGAGAGGGGATCTATGGC. This encodes CASSIGEGIYG. The full-length CDR3 reads as CASSIGEGIYGYTF.